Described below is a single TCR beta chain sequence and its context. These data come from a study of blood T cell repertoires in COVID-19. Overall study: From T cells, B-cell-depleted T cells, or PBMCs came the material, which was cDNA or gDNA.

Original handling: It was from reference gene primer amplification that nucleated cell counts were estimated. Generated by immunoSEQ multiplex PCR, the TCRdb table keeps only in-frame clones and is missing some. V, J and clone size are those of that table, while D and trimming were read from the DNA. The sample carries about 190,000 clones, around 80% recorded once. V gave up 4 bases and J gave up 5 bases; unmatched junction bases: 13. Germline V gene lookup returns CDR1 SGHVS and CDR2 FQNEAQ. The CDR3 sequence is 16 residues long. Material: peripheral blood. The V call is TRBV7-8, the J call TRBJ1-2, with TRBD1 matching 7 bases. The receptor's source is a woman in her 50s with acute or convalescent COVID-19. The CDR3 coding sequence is TGTGCCAGCAGCTCGACAGGGACCACATCACCGTATGGCTACACCTTC. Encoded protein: CASSSTGTTSPYGYTF.